The sequence of this T cell receptor (beta chain) was determined in a study of early T cells in non-severe SARS-CoV-2 infection. MiXCR, run by TCRdb on the 5' RACE reads, gives a single entry per CDR3 protein. The sample shows some 80,000 distinct CDR3 sequences, about 12% of them seen only once. This clonotype was seen ten or more times. The sequence came from an adult who was a healthcare worker with PCR-confirmed SARS-CoV-2 infection or an uninfected control (not recorded which). Sequencing was performed on whole blood.

CDR3 residues: CAWSVPVGREEGDTQYF. The CDR3 DNA reads TGTGCCTGGAGTGTACCGGTGGGACGGGAGGAAGGAGATACGCAGTATTTT. The rearrangement links TRBV30 to TRBJ2-3; the match to TRBD2 covers 7 bases. Germline-derived CDR1 and CDR2 are GTSNPN and SVGIG (reference sequence). This CDR3 is built from 17 residues. Losses at the gene ends were 0 bases for V and 5 bases for J; bases not matched to a gene: 14.